These T cell receptor beta chains were read from a single sample in a study of blood T cells in healthy people across ages. MiXCR was run by TCRdb on the 5' RACE reads, yielding one entry per CDR3 protein. This table holds fewer than 2,000,000 distinct CDR3 sequences, 35% to 50% found once. Material: blood. The receptors derive from a human donor in good health. CDR3s include the opening cysteine and the closing phenylalanine or tryptophan. Fields, in order: clone size, J gene, V gene, D gene, CDR3 DNA, CDR3 protein. A D gene is named only where the DNA matches it firmly. Only part of the rows carry a size: once, few, many, or a class if the clone is expanded.

size: NA
J: TRBJ2-5
V: TRBV12-3/TRBV12-4
D: TRBD2
DNA: TGTGCCAGCAGTCGCAGCGGGGGGGCCCCAGAGACCCAGTACTTC
CDR3: CASSRSGGAPETQYF

size: NA
J: TRBJ2-2
V: TRBV5-1
D: TRBD2
DNA: TGCGCCTGCAGCTTTACTAGCGGGGGAACCGGGGAGCTGTTTTTT
CDR3: CACSFTSGGTGELFF

size: NA
J: TRBJ1-6
V: TRBV11-3
D: NA
DNA: TGTGCCAGCAGCTTAAGGGTGGGTAATTCACACCTCCACTTT
CDR3: CASSLRVGNSHLHF

size: NA
J: TRBJ1-2
V: TRBV5-1
D: NA
DNA: TGCGCCAGCAGCTTAGGGACGCAATACGGTGGCTACACCTTC
CDR3: CASSLGTQYGGYTF

size: NA
J: TRBJ2-3
V: TRBV5-1
D: NA
DNA: TGCGCCAGCAGCTTTCTTAGCGGATCTAGCACAGATACGCAGTATTTT
CDR3: CASSFLSGSSTDTQYF

size: NA
J: TRBJ2-1
V: TRBV27
D: TRBD1
DNA: TGTGCCAGCAGACCGGCGACAGGGTGGAGTGAGCAGTTCTTC
CDR3: CASRPATGWSEQFF

size: few
J: TRBJ2-1
V: TRBV6-5
D: NA
DNA: TGTGCCAGCAGTCGCGACGGCTTAAGCTCCTACGATGAACAGTTCTTC
CDR3: CASSRDGLSSYDEQFF

size: NA
J: TRBJ2-1
V: TRBV11-3
D: TRBD2
DNA: TGTGCCAGCAGCTTAACCAGGCGGGGGGCTGAGCAGTTCTTC
CDR3: CASSLTRRGAEQFF

size: few
J: TRBJ2-6
V: TRBV7-9
D: NA
DNA: TGTGCCAGCAGCATGGGGTATGGGGCCAACGTCCTGACTTTC
CDR3: CASSMGYGANVLTF

size: NA
J: TRBJ2-5
V: TRBV18
D: NA
DNA: TGTGCCAGCTCACCACCGGGGAGCGTTCTCCAAGAGACCCAGTACTTC
CDR3: CASSPPGSVLQETQYF

size: NA
J: TRBJ1-5
V: TRBV18
D: TRBD1
DNA: TGTGCCAGCTCACCACCGGGACAGAGCAATCAGCCCCAGCATTTT
CDR3: CASSPPGQSNQPQHF

size: NA
J: TRBJ2-1
V: TRBV7-2
D: NA
DNA: TGTGCCAGCAGCTCGGACAGTCGGTACAATGAGCAGTTCTTC
CDR3: CASSSDSRYNEQFF

size: NA
J: TRBJ1-3
V: TRBV6-5
D: NA
DNA: TGTGCCAGCAGTTGGGGGGAAGGAAACACCATATATTTT
CDR3: CASSWGEGNTIYF

size: NA
J: TRBJ1-5
V: TRBV7-9
D: TRBD1
DNA: TGTGCCAGCAGCGCCAACAGGGGGGGCAATCAGCCCCAGCATTTT
CDR3: CASSANRGGNQPQHF

size: NA
J: TRBJ2-1
V: TRBV6-2/TRBV6-3
D: NA
DNA: TGTGCCAGCAGTAAACCGATCCTCGGCAATGAGCAGTTCTTC
CDR3: CASSKPILGNEQFF

size: NA
J: TRBJ2-5
V: TRBV4-3
D: NA
DNA: TGCGCCAGCGGATTCACTAAACCTTTTCAAGAGACCCAGTACTTC
CDR3: CASGFTKPFQETQYF

size: NA
J: TRBJ2-4
V: TRBV21-1
D: NA
DNA: TGTGCCAGCAGCAAAGGTCGGGGGGGGTATGAGCAGTACTTC
CDR3: CASSKGRGGYEQYF

size: few
J: TRBJ1-6
V: TRBV19
D: NA
DNA: TGTGCCAGTAGTATGGAGCGGGGTTTGGGATCACCCCTCCACTTT
CDR3: CASSMERGLGSPLHF

size: NA
J: TRBJ2-1
V: TRBV9
D: NA
DNA: TGTGCCAGCAGCGTATGGGGATCTTTCAATGAGCAGTTCTTC
CDR3: CASSVWGSFNEQFF

size: few
J: TRBJ2-4
V: TRBV7-9
D: NA
DNA: TGTGCCAGCAGCTTAGAGTTCGCGGAGGAAAACATTCAGTACTTC
CDR3: CASSLEFAEENIQYF

size: NA
J: TRBJ1-1
V: TRBV7-8
D: TRBD1
DNA: TGTGCCAGCAGCTTAAACGACAGGGGAGGATCTGAAGCTTTCTTT
CDR3: CASSLNDRGGSEAFF

size: NA
J: TRBJ2-1
V: TRBV15
D: NA
DNA: TGTGCCACCACGGGGCCGGGGGCTAGCTCCTACAATGAGCAGTTCTTC
CDR3: CATTGPGASSYNEQFF

size: few
J: TRBJ2-7
V: TRBV11-2
D: NA
DNA: TGTGCCAGCAGCTTAGGAGGACCCACCGGCTACGAGCAGTACTTC
CDR3: CASSLGGPTGYEQYF

size: NA
J: TRBJ2-3
V: TRBV20-1
D: TRBD2
DNA: TGCAGTGCCATGACTAGCGGGGGGTTTGGGGGCACAGATACGCAGTATTTT
CDR3: CSAMTSGGFGGTDTQYF

size: few
J: TRBJ2-5
V: TRBV7-8
D: NA
DNA: TGTGCCAGCAGCTTAGAGTGGCCGGCCGGGGAGACCCAGTACTTC
CDR3: CASSLEWPAGETQYF

size: NA
J: TRBJ2-7
V: TRBV9
D: NA
DNA: TGTGCCAGCAGCGTAGGCGACAGCGGCTCCTACGAGCAGTACTTC
CDR3: CASSVGDSGSYEQYF

size: NA
J: TRBJ2-3
V: TRBV13
D: TRBD2
DNA: TGTGCCAGCAGCTCCGAACTTGGGACTAGAGGTGGAGTTGTGCAGTATTTT
CDR3: CASSSELGTRGGVVQYF

size: NA
J: TRBJ2-5
V: TRBV6-1
D: TRBD1
DNA: TGTGCCAGCGGGACAGGGGGGTACGAGGAGACCCAGTACTTC
CDR3: CASGTGGYEETQYF

size: few
J: TRBJ2-3
V: TRBV29-1
D: TRBD2
DNA: TGCAGCGTGATGGGCGGGACTAGCGGCACAGATACGCAGTATTTT
CDR3: CSVMGGTSGTDTQYF

size: once
J: TRBJ1-2
V: TRBV28
D: TRBD1
DNA: TGTGCCAGCAGTTTATTACCACAGGGGGCGCGTAATGGCTACACCTTC
CDR3: CASSLLPQGARNGYTF

size: NA
J: TRBJ2-3
V: TRBV6-1
D: TRBD1
DNA: TGTGCCAGCAGTGAAGGGGGGACAGTCCCAGATACGCAGTATTTT
CDR3: CASSEGGTVPDTQYF

size: few
J: TRBJ1-2
V: TRBV28
D: TRBD1
DNA: TGTGCCAGCAGTTTGCCGGACAGGGGGAGCTATGGCTACACCTTC
CDR3: CASSLPDRGSYGYTF

size: many
J: TRBJ1-2
V: TRBV6-6
D: NA
DNA: TGTGCCAGCAGCCGAGATGGGGGCTACACCTTC
CDR3: CASSRDGGYTF

size: NA
J: TRBJ1-1
V: TRBV6-1
D: NA
DNA: TGTGCCAGCAGTGAGCACTGGGGGGACACTGAAGCTTTCTTT
CDR3: CASSEHWGDTEAFF

size: many
J: TRBJ2-1
V: TRBV12-3/TRBV12-4
D: NA
DNA: TGTGCCAGCAGGGGGACGGCGTACAATGAGCAGTTCTTC
CDR3: CASRGTAYNEQFF

size: NA
J: TRBJ2-1
V: TRBV7-3
D: NA
DNA: TGTGCCAGCAGCTCTCAAGTGGGGAATGAGCGGTTCTTC
CDR3: CASSSQVGNERFF

size: NA
J: TRBJ2-3
V: TRBV7-2
D: NA
DNA: TGTGCCAGCAGCTTACATCTGGATACGCAGTATTTT
CDR3: CASSLHLDTQYF